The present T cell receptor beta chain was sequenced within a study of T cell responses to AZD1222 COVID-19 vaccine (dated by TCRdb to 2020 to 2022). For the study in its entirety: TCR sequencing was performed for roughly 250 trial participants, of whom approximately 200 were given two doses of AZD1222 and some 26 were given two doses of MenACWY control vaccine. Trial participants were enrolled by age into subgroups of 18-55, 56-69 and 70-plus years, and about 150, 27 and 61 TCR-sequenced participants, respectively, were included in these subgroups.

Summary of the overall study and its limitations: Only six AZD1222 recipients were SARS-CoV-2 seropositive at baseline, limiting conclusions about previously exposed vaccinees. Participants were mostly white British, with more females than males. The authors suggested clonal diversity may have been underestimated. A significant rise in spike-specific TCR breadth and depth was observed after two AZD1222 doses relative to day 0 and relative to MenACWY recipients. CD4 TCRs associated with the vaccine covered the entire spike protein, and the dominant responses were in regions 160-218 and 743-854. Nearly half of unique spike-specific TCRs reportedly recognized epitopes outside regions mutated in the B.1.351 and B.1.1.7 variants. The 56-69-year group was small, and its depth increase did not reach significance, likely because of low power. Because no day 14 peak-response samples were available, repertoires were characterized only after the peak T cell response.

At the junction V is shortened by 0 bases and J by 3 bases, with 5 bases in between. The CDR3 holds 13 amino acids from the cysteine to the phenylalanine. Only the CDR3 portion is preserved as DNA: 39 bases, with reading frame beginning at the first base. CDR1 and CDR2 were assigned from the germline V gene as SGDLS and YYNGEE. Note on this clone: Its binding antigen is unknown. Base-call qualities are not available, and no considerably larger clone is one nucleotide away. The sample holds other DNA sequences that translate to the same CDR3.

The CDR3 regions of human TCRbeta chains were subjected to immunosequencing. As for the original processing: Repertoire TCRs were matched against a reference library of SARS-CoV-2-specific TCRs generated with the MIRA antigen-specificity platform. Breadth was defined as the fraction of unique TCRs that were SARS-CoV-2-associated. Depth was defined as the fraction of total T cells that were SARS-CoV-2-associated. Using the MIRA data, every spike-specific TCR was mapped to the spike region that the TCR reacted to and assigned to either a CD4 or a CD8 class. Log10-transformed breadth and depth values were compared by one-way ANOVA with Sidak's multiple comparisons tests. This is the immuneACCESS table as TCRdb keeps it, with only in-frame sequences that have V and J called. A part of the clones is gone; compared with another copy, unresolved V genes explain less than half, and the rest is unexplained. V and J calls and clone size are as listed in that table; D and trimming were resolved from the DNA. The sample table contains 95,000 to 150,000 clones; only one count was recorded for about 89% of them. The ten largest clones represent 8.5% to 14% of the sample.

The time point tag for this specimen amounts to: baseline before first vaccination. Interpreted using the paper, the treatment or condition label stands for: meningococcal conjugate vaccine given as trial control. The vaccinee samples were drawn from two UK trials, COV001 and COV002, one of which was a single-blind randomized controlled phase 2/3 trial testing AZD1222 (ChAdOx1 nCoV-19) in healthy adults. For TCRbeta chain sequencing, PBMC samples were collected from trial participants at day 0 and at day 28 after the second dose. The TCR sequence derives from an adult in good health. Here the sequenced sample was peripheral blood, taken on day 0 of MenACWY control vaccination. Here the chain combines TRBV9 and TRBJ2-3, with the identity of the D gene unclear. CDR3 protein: CASSVGSTDTQYF. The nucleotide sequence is TGTGCCAGCAGCGTAGGTAGTACAGATACGCAGTATTTT.